The next 32 T cell receptor beta chains were all read from a single sample in a study of T cell repertoires in cytomegalovirus infection (dated by TCRdb to between 2018 and 2021). This specimen's treatment or condition label, per the study, means: in vitro stimulation with specific CMV peptide epitopes to enrich CMV-specific T cells. Sequencing instrument: Illumina HiSeq 1500. Through fastp at Q25 and MiXCR, TCRdb rebuilt clones from the public reads, retaining in-frame beta chains. Rows matching on CDR3 protein sequence are summarized as one entry with the most common DNA and genes. For this sample the table gives 250,000 to 300,000 distinct CDR3 sequences, of which less than 25% were detected only once. Jointly, the top ten make up roughly a fifth of the sample. No antigen is known for these receptors. The sample consisted of cultured PBMCs, taken from culture after CMV antigen stimulation. These receptors were collected from a human donor in good health (CMV status not recorded). Some clones in this sample may be carry-over from other donors' samples.

This clonotype was counted ten times or more. The V gene is TRBV27, the J gene TRBJ2-6; a possible D gene is TRBD1 (6 bases). The CDR3 is made up of 18 amino acids. Germline CDR1 reads MNHEY; CDR2 reads SMNVEV (reference sequence). Trimming left V 0 bases short and J 0 bases short, with 12 bases between. CDR3 amino acids: CASSLSPGQTSGANVLTF. In DNA form, the CDR3 reads TGTGCCAGCAGTTTATCGCCCGGACAGACCTCTGGGGCCAACGTCCTGACTTTC. Supplemented by reference TRBV27 and TRBJ2-6, the full variable domain reads EAQVTQNPRYLITVTGKKLTVTCSQNMNHEYMSWYRQDPGLGLRQIYYSMNVEVTDKGDVPEGYKVSRKEKRNFPLILESPSPNQTSLYFCASSLSPGQTSGANVLTFGAGSRLTVL.

The table lists this clonotype with many counts. The chain uses TRBV7-2 and TRBJ1-4; D gene unclear. The CDR3 contains 15 residues. The V end lost 4 bases, the J end lost 3 bases, and 12 bases lay between the germline ends. Germline lookup yields CDR1 SGHTA and CDR2 FQGNSA. The chain's CDR3 is CASSWTLGANEKLFF. In nucleotides, the CDR3 is TGTGCCAGCAGCTGGACCCTTGGGGCTAATGAAAAACTGTTTTTT. Variable domain in full (rest from reference TRBV7-2 and TRBJ1-4): GAGVSQSPSNKVTEKGKDVELRCDPISGHTALYWYRQSLGQGLEFLIYFQGNSAPDKSGLPSDRFSAERTGGSVSTLTIQRTQQEDSAVYLCASSWTLGANEKLFFGSGTQLSVL.

This clonotype has a count of ten or more. The chain uses TRBV7-2 and TRBJ2-2; no definite D call. This CDR3 comprises 14 residues. Germline CDR1 and CDR2: SGHTA and FQGNSA. The V gene lost 7 bases and the J gene lost 7 bases, with 16 bases spanning the gap. CDR3 sequence (DNA): TGTGCCAGCAAGTATGGGCTGTTTAACGGGGAGCTGTTTTTT. Its protein is CASKYGLFNGELFF. Filled out from reference TRBV7-2 and TRBJ2-2, the complete variable domain reads GAGVSQSPSNKVTEKGKDVELRCDPISGHTALYWYRQSLGQGLEFLIYFQGNSAPDKSGLPSDRFSAERTGGSVSTLTIQRTQQEDSAVYLCASKYGLFNGELFFGEGSRLTVL.

The chain recombines TRBV30 with TRBJ1-4; D gene ambiguous. The V gene's germline CDR1 is GTSNPN and CDR2 SVGIG (reference sequence). Trimming took 1 base from V and 9 from J, leaving 9 bases between them. The length of the CDR3 is 12 residues. CDR3 nucleotide sequence: TGTGCCTGGAGTGACCTGAGCCAAAAACTGTTTTTT. Its protein is CAWSDLSQKLFF.

Many counts were recorded for this clonotype. The J gene is TRBJ2-1, the V gene TRBV6-2 or TRBV6-3; 13 nucleotides match TRBD2. The CDR3 runs 15 residues. Germline V gene data show CDR1 as MNHEY and CDR2 as SVGEGT. The V segment lost 5 bases and the J segment 7 bases; nucleotides outside the gene matches: 5. The CDR3 bases are TGTGCCAGCAGTCAACTAGCGGGAGGGGGGAATGAGCAGTTCTTC. It codes for CASSQLAGGGNEQFF.

This clonotype appeared many times. The V and J genes are TRBV7-2 and TRBJ1-2; D possibly corresponds to TRBD1 (6 bases). The CDR3 contains 16 residues. The germline gives CDR1 SGHTA, CDR2 FQGNSA. V lost 2 bases, J lost 8 bases, and 21 bases lay in between. The CDR3 coding sequence is TGTGCCAGCAGCTTATCGGCTGCCCGACAGGCTAGCGGCTACACCTTC. This gives the protein CASSLSAARQASGYTF.

This clonotype was found a few times. The chain combines TRBV11-1 with TRBJ1-1; D remains ambiguous. With 0 bases removed from V and 5 bases from J, the gap between germline ends came to 4 bases. CDR1 is SGHAT, CDR2 FQDESV, per germline (reference sequence). The CDR3 loop spans 12 amino acids. The CDR3 protein is CASSLALTEAFF. CDR3 sequence (DNA): TGTGCCAGCAGCTTAGCCCTAACTGAAGCTTTCTTT.

V is TRBV29-1 and J is TRBJ2-3, with 7 bases lining up with TRBD2. This CDR3 has 14 residues. The V gene's germline CDR1 is SQVTM and CDR2 ANQGSEA. With 4 bases clipped from V and 0 bases from J, the junction kept 4 bases outside the gene matches. Here the CDR3 reads CSVVKAGSTDTQYF. The CDR3 DNA sequence: TGCAGCGTTGTGAAAGCGGGGAGCACAGATACGCAGTATTTT.

J is TRBJ2-1 and V is TRBV7-2, with TRBD2 identical over 9 bases. The J segment lost 4 bases and the V segment lost 4 bases, leaving 5 bases of the junction unmatched. CDR1 SGHTA and CDR2 FQGNSA come from the germline V gene. The CDR3 consists of 15 residues. CDR3 sequence (DNA): TGTGCCAGCAGCTCCGGGACTAGCTATTACAATGAGCAGTTCTTC. This encodes CASSSGTSYYNEQFF.

In its sample, this clonotype was seen many times. The chain has TRBV6-2 or TRBV6-3 and TRBJ2-1, with D unclear. Between the trimmed V and J ends, which lost 4 bases and 4 bases, there was a span of 17 bases. The CDR3 is 16 residues long. Germline lookup yields CDR1 MNHEY and CDR2 SVGEGT. The CDR3 here is CASSSFATAYYNEQFF. CDR3 DNA: TGTGCCAGCAGTTCCTTCGCGACTGCCTATTACAATGAGCAGTTCTTC.

Concerning this clonotype: This sequence may be a read error, since a much larger clone differs from it by one base. This sequence joins TRBV7-2 and TRBJ2-3; D uncertain. The V end lost 3 bases, the J end lost 2 bases, and 9 bases lay between the germline ends. This CDR3 has 14 amino acids. Germline-derived CDR1 and CDR2 are SGHTA and FQGNSA. CDR3 DNA sequence: TGTACCAGCAGCTTCCACAGATCCACAGATACGCAGTATTTT. Its translation is CTSSFHRSTDTQYF.

This chain links TRBV9 with TRBJ2-5; weak D call: TRBD2 (5 bases). Per germline, CDR1 SGDLS and CDR2 YYNGEE. The CDR3 totals 15 residues. V was trimmed by 0 bases and J by 4 bases, leaving 13 bases between them. CDR3: CASSVEGRVGETQYF. Here the CDR3 DNA reads TGTGCCAGCAGCGTAGAAGGGCGGGTCGGAGAGACCCAGTACTTC. Filled out from reference TRBV9 and TRBJ2-5, the complete variable domain reads DSGVTQTPKHLITATGQRVTLRCSPRSGDLSVYWYQQSLDQGLQFLIQYYNGEERAKGNILERFSAQQFPDLHSELNLSSLELGDSALYFCASSVEGRVGETQYFGPGTRLLVL.

This clonotype turned up a few times. The V call is TRBV12-3 or TRBV12-4, the J call TRBJ1-1; the D is unclear. CDR3 length: 14 amino acids. The ends were cut back, 7 bases at V and 4 bases at J, with 16 bases in the middle. In DNA, the CDR3 is TGTGCCAGCACATCTCGTGGGGAGACCACTGAAGCTTTCTTT. Translating gives CASTSRGETTEAFF.

This clonotype was observed a few times. J is TRBJ2-1 and V is TRBV12-3 or TRBV12-4, with 9 nucleotides matching TRBD2. This CDR3 has 17 residues. The V and J ends lost 2 bases and 0 bases, in that order; junction bases with no gene match: 5. CDR3 DNA: TGTGCCAGCAGTTTAATGCTAGCGGGAAGCTCCTACAATGAGCAGTTCTTC. It encodes CASSLMLAGSSYNEQFF.

The table lists this clonotype with many counts. Mismatch with germline at one junction end may stem from a read error. The rearrangement joins TRBV11-2 to TRBJ2-3, with TRBD2 as a possible D gene (6 bases). CDR3 length: 15 residues. Germline CDR1 SGHAT, CDR2 FQNNGV. DNA for the CDR3: TGTGCCAGCAGCCCCCCCGGGAGTAGCAGAGATACGCAGTATTTT. Encoded protein: CASSPPGSSRDTQYF.

The chain carries TRBV28 and TRBJ2-7, with 11 bases matching TRBD2. CDR1 and CDR2 (germline): MDHEN, SYDVKM. The CDR3 consists of 19 residues. The trim removed 5 bases at V and 3 bases at J, leaving 18 bases unmatched. The CDR3 here is CASSPRDRALAGGYYEQYF. The DNA of the CDR3 is TGTGCCAGCAGTCCCCGGGACAGGGCATTAGCGGGAGGGTACTACGAGCAGTACTTC.

The chain couples TRBV12-3 or TRBV12-4 to TRBJ2-1; D possibly corresponds to TRBD2 (5 bases). This CDR3 has 12 residues. Trimming took off 5 bases at V and 9 bases at J, with 11 bases between the two ends. CDR3 sequence (DNA): TGTGCCAGCAGTCAAACTAGAGTTGAGCAGTTCTTC. Amino acids: CASSQTRVEQFF.

Only a few counts were recorded for this clonotype. The chain combines TRBV9 with TRBJ2-5; 7 bases fit TRBD2. CDR1 is SGDLS and CDR2 is YYNGEE in the germline V gene. With 0 bases clipped from V and 4 bases from J, the junction kept 6 bases outside the gene matches. The CDR3 is made up of 15 amino acids. The CDR3 DNA reads as TGTGCCAGCAGCGTAGCGACGGGGGAGGGAGAGACCCAGTACTTC. Translated: CASSVATGEGETQYF.

This clonotype was recorded at least ten times. V usage is TRBV7-8 and J usage is TRBJ2-7; TRBD2 matches at 8 bases. The germline V gene has CDR1 SGHVS and CDR2 FQNEAQ. With 5 bases clipped from V and 6 bases from J, the junction kept 12 bases outside the gene matches. CDR3 size: 15 residues. CDR3 nucleotide sequence: TGTGCCAGCAGCCCCCAGGGAGCGGGAGTAGGCGAGCAGTACGTC. Protein sequence: CASSPQGAGVGEQYV.

This clonotype was seen only a few times. This rearrangement joins TRBV20-1 to TRBJ1-2; possibly TRBD1 for D (5 bases). Germline V CDR1 and CDR2: DFQATT, SNEGSKA (reference sequence). This CDR3 comprises 13 residues. The germline V and J ends were trimmed by 6 bases and 4 bases, with 15 bases remaining between them. CDR3 sequence reads: CSAWDPRGYGYTF. The CDR3, as DNA: TGCAGTGCATGGGACCCCCGGGGCTATGGCTACACCTTC.

This clonotype was counted ten times or more. The chain combines TRBV7-2 with TRBJ1-5, with D uncertain. Trimming removed 1 base at V and 0 bases at J, with 10 bases between. The CDR3 contains 16 residues. CDR1 and CDR2 from the germline V gene are SGHTA and FQGNSA. DNA for the CDR3: TGTGCCAGCAGCTTAGTTTCGGACTATAGCAATCAGCCCCAGCATTTT. Protein product: CASSLVSDYSNQPQHF. Complete variable domain (other parts from reference TRBV7-2 and TRBJ1-5): GAGVSQSPSNKVTEKGKDVELRCDPISGHTALYWYRQSLGQGLEFLIYFQGNSAPDKSGLPSDRFSAERTGGSVSTLTIQRTQQEDSAVYLCASSLVSDYSNQPQHFGDGTRLSIL.

This clonotype turned up a few times. The rearrangement uses TRBV29-1 and TRBJ2-1; 8 positions match TRBD2. This CDR3 spans 14 amino acids. Germline CDR1 SQVTM, CDR2 ANQGSEA. V dropped 7 bases and J dropped 3; count of bases not matched to a gene: 8. The DNA for the CDR3 is TGCAGCGCGGTGGTAGCGGGGATCTACAATGAGCAGTTCTTC. It codes for CSAVVAGIYNEQFF.

The chain joins TRBV7-9 to TRBJ1-4, with no clear D. The CDR3 loop spans 14 amino acids. The V end was cut by 5 bases, the J end by 7 bases, with 14 bases between. Germline CDR1 is SEHNR and CDR2 is FQNEAQ (reference sequence). CDR3 sequence reads: CASSLFGESEKLFF. For the CDR3, the DNA is TGTGCCAGCAGCCTTTTTGGGGAGAGTGAAAAACTGTTTTTT.

This sequence joins TRBV12-3 or TRBV12-4 and TRBJ2-2; D might be TRBD1 (6 bases). The CDR3 is 15 amino acids. With 6 bases removed from V and 7 bases from J, the gap between germline ends came to 18 bases. DNA for the CDR3: TGTGCCAGCAGCTATCGGGCAGGGGATGACGGGGAGCTGTTTTTT. Its protein product is CASSYRAGDDGELFF.

By share, this clonotype ranks as medium-sized. CDR3 coding DNA: TGTGCCAGCAGCTACGAAACAGGGGGTGGCACTGAAGCTTTCTTT. Translating it yields CASSYETGGGTEAFF. V is TRBV6-1 and J is TRBJ1-1, with 8 bases lining up with TRBD1. The CDR3 covers 15 residues. V lost 6 bases, J lost 4 bases, and 10 bases stayed unmatched. The V gene's germline CDR1 is MNHNS and CDR2 SASEGT.

CDR3 residues: CASSPGLFSYEQYF. DNA of the CDR3: TGTGCCAGCAGCCCTGGACTATTCTCCTACGAGCAGTACTTC. The chain uses TRBV12-3 or TRBV12-4 and TRBJ2-7, with TRBD2 as a possible D gene (6 bases). Trimming left V 6 bases short and J 0 bases short, with 12 bases between. CDR3 length equals 14 residues.

This clonotype was observed a few times. The rearrangement joins TRBV7-2 to TRBJ1-1, with D possibly TRBD1 on 5 matching bases. Germline V gene data show CDR1 as SGHTA and CDR2 as FQGNSA. The CDR3 extends over 15 amino acids. V was shortened by 3 bases and J by 4 bases, with 15 bases between the two germline ends. CDR3 protein: CASSFAGTLGTEAFF. The CDR3 DNA reads TGTGCCAGCAGCTTCGCGGGGACCTTGGGCACTGAAGCTTTCTTT. Combining the CDR3 with reference TRBV7-2 and TRBJ1-1 gives the whole variable domain GAGVSQSPSNKVTEKGKDVELRCDPISGHTALYWYRQSLGQGLEFLIYFQGNSAPDKSGLPSDRFSAERTGGSVSTLTIQRTQQEDSAVYLCASSFAGTLGTEAFFGQGTRLTVV.

This clonotype was detected a few times. V is TRBV27 and J is TRBJ1-2; possible D gene TRBD1, 6 bases. The CDR3 loop spans 12 amino acids. The germline gives CDR1 MNHEY, CDR2 SMNVEV (reference sequence). Trimming took 2 bases from V and 8 from J, leaving 9 bases between them. The CDR3 DNA is TGTGCCAGCAGTTTAACAGGGAGGGGCTACACCTTC. Translated: CASSLTGRGYTF.

This clonotype is deemed medium-sized (0.01 to 0.1%). V and J are TRBV28 and TRBJ1-2; D may be TRBD1 (5 bases). Looked up from germline, CDR1 is MDHEN and CDR2 is SYDVKM. The V end was cut by 5 bases, the J end by 0 bases, with 22 bases between. The CDR3 is 18 residues long. The CDR3 DNA reads TGTGCCAGCAGTGGGGCTCTGGGGAATGTCTTGTCTAACTATGGCTACACCTTC. Its protein product is CASSGALGNVLSNYGYTF.

This clonotype has more than one count but fewer than ten. V is TRBV11-2 and J is TRBJ2-4; tentatively, D is TRBD1 or TRBD2 (7 bases each). Trimming cost V 0 bases and J 3 bases, with 15 bases left between them. Germline V lookup: CDR1 SGHAT, CDR2 FQNNGV. The CDR3 spans 17 residues. CDR3 sequence: CASSLEFGRGGKNIQYF. The CDR3, as DNA: TGTGCCAGCAGCTTAGAGTTCGGCAGGGGGGGCAAAAACATTCAGTACTTC.

The chain links TRBV20-1 to TRBJ2-3; TRBD2 agrees at 9 bases. V was pared by 6 bases and J by 4 bases, with 8 bases of the junction left unmatched. The CDR3 consists of 14 residues. Germline V gene lookup returns CDR1 DFQATT and CDR2 SNEGSKA (reference sequence). CDR3 nucleotide sequence: TGCAGTGCCGCGGTAGCGGGAGCTGCAGATACGCAGTATTTT. Residues: CSAAVAGAADTQYF.

The chain carries TRBV12-3 or TRBV12-4 and TRBJ2-7; D ambiguous. CDR3 size: 12 residues. Trimming left V 1 base short and J 4 bases short, with 5 bases between. In nucleotides, the CDR3 is TGTGCCAGCAGTTTAGACCATTACGAGCAGTACTTC. It is translated as CASSLDHYEQYF.